The entry that follows covers one T cell receptor beta chain sequence. The sample is drawn from a study of blood T cell repertoires in COVID-19. Produced via immunoSEQ multiplex PCR; TCRdb's table is partial and in-frame only. Here the sample spans fewer than 250,000 clones, 83% being singletons. The length of the CDR3 is 15 residues. Germline V gene lookup returns CDR1 MDHEN and CDR2 SYDVKM. The trim removed 2 bases at V and 1 base at J, leaving 5 bases unmatched. The source material was peripheral blood. The gene calls are TRBV28 and TRBJ2-7, with 7 bases matching TRBD2. The TCR originated in a woman aged 50 to 65 with acute or convalescent COVID-19. The DNA of the CDR3 is TGTGCCAGCAGTTTACGTCGGGAGGTATCCTACGAGCAGTACTTC. Its translation is CASSLRREVSYEQYF.